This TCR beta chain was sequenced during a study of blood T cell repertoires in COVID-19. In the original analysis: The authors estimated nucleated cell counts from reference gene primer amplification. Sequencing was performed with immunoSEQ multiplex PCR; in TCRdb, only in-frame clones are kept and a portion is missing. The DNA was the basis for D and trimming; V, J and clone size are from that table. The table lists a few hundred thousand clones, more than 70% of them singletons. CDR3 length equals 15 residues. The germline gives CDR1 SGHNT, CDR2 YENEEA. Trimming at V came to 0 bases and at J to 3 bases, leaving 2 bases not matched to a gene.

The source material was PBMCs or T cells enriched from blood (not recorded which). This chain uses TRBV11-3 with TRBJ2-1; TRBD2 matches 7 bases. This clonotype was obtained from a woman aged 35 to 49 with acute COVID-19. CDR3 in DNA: TGTGCCAGCAGCTTAGACCGGGAGGTCTACAATGAGCAGTTCTTC. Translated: CASSLDREVYNEQFF. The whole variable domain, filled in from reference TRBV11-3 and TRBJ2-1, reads EAGVVQSPRYKIIEKKQPVAFWCNPISGHNTLYWYLQNLGQGPELLIRYENEEAVDDSQLPKDRFSAERLKGVDSTLKIQPAELGDSAVYLCASSLDREVYNEQFFGPGTRLTVL.